The 25 T cell receptor beta chains listed next were all sequenced from one sample in a study of vaccination effects on CD4 cells after COVID-19. Only in-frame clones appear in the TCRdb table, and some are missing; sequencing was by immunoSEQ multiplex PCR. The sample consists of tens of thousands of clones, roughly 73% of them appearing once. Following an approximately eleven-day culture, CD4+ T cells were purified. Either the BNT162b2 or mRNA-1273 vaccine was given to participants in two doses. No antigen has been assigned to these receptors. The sample was CD4+ T cells from PBMCs cultured without peptide, taken after COVID-19 vaccination. The receptors derive from a human donor who received a COVID-19 vaccine.

The CDR3 DNA reads TGTGCCAGCAGCTCCCCTCTAGCAGCGCAAGAGACCCAGTACTTC. The encoded protein is CASSSPLAAQETQYF. The chain carries TRBV11-2 and TRBJ2-5, with TRBD2 as a possible D gene (5 bases). CDR1 and CDR2 from the germline V gene are SGHAT and FQNNGV. The CDR3 is 15 amino acids. Trimming took 4 bases from V and 2 from J, leaving 14 bases between them.

The CDR3 spells CASSLGQFPDTQYF. The CDR3 region has the DNA TGCGCCAGCAGCTTAGGACAGTTCCCAGATACGCAGTATTTT. The genes are TRBV5-1 and TRBJ2-3; TRBD1 is a possible D gene (6 bases). Germline V gives CDR1 SGHRS, CDR2 YFSETQ. V was trimmed by 2 bases and J by 4 bases, leaving 11 bases between them. This CDR3 region has 14 residues.

This clone came up a few times. The chain joins TRBV19 to TRBJ1-5; 8 bases align to TRBD1. CDR1 and CDR2 (germline): LNHDA, SQIVND (reference sequence). The CDR3 covers 16 residues. J was trimmed by 5 bases and V by 3 bases; bases with no gene match: 9. The CDR3 sequence: CASSIYTGGGDQPQHF. The CDR3 DNA follows: TGTGCCAGTAGTATTTACACAGGGGGTGGTGATCAGCCCCAGCATTTT.

The rearrangement uses TRBV18 and TRBJ2-1; no clear D gene. The V and J ends lost 2 bases and 3 bases respectively, with 17 bases between them. Germline CDR1 and CDR2: KGHSH and LQKENI. The CDR3 runs to 17 residues. The chain's CDR3 is CASSPYGPQRSYNEQFF. Written as DNA, the CDR3 is TGTGCCAGCTCACCATATGGCCCCCAAAGGAGCTACAATGAGCAGTTCTTC.

The chain has TRBV2 and TRBJ2-7; D perhaps matches TRBD1 (6 bases). The CDR3 runs to 14 residues. V lost 6 bases to trimming and J lost 1 base, with 13 bases between them. Per the germline V gene, CDR1 is SNHLY and CDR2 is FYNNEI. Here the CDR3 reads CASRIRDISYEQYV. CDR3 in DNA: TGTGCCAGCAGGATCCGGGACATTTCCTACGAGCAGTACGTC.

V usage is TRBV28 and J usage is TRBJ1-1; D is perhaps TRBD1 (6 bases). This CDR3 is 12 amino acids long. Trimming pared 7 bases from V and 5 bases from J, leaving 11 bases between. Looked up from germline, CDR1 is MDHEN and CDR2 is SYDVKM. The CDR3 spells CASTGAGTEAFF. The CDR3 nucleotides are TGTGCCAGCACAGGGGCGGGAACTGAAGCTTTCTTT.

The V and J genes are TRBV10-3 and TRBJ2-3, with D hard to call. Trimming cost V 3 bases and J 0 bases, with 10 bases left between them. In germline, CDR1 is ENHRY, CDR2 SYGVKD. The CDR3 runs to 15 residues. The CDR3 region is CAISDQVLSTDTQYF. CDR3 DNA sequence: TGTGCCATCAGTGACCAGGTGTTGAGCACAGATACGCAGTATTTT.

J is TRBJ2-3 and V is TRBV6-1, with D perhaps TRBD2 (5 bases). Germline V gene data show CDR1 as MNHNS and CDR2 as SASEGT. The CDR3 has 13 residues. V was pared by 2 bases and J by 5 bases, with 8 bases between. CDR3 in amino acids: CASSEMREDTQYF. CDR3 sequence (DNA): TGTGCCAGCAGTGAAATGAGGGAAGATACGCAGTATTTT.

This clone was seen more than once but under ten times. V usage is TRBV6-6 and J usage is TRBJ2-7; D is perhaps TRBD1 (6 bases). Deletions cut 2 bases from V and 4 bases from J, with 12 bases between. This CDR3 has 14 amino acids. CDR1 is MNHNY, CDR2 SVGAGI, per germline (reference sequence). CDR3 in DNA: TGTGCCAGCAGTTACGTTGGACAGAGATACGAGCAGTACGTC. Protein sequence: CASSYVGQRYEQYV.

The chain links TRBV6-4 to TRBJ2-1; no definite D call. The CDR3 runs 15 residues. The germline V gene has CDR1 MRHNA and CDR2 SNTAGT. With 3 bases removed from V and 0 bases from J, the gap between germline ends came to 9 bases. CDR3 coding DNA: TGTGCCAGCAGTGATCAGGCCAGCTCCTACAATGAGCAGTTCTTC. This translates into CASSDQASSYNEQFF.

V is TRBV19 and J is TRBJ1-5; D is uncertain. Trimming took off 0 bases at V and 7 bases at J, with 10 bases between the two ends. CDR1 LNHDA and CDR2 SQIVND come from the germline V gene (reference sequence). The CDR3 extends over 14 amino acids. CDR3 in amino acids: CASSIERAGQPQHF. The CDR3 nucleotides read TGTGCCAGTAGTATAGAGAGGGCGGGACAGCCCCAGCATTTT.

Written as DNA, the CDR3 is TGCAGCGCCGCAGCTAGCAATCAGCCCCAGCATTTT. Amino acids: CSAAASNQPQHF. The chain joins TRBV29-1 to TRBJ1-5, with D hard to call. The CDR3 is 12 residues long. Trimming shortened V by 7 bases and J by 0 bases, and 7 bases separated the two germline ends. The germline CDR1 and CDR2 sequences are SQVTM and ANQGSEA.

This sequence joins TRBV7-2 and TRBJ2-4; a weak D match, TRBD1 (5 bases). The germline V gene encodes CDR1 SGHTA and CDR2 FQGNSA. CDR3 size: 15 residues. V shed 4 bases and J shed 0 bases, with 10 bases lying between them. The CDR3 nucleotides read TGTGCCAGCAGCTCGACAGCCCTAGCCAAAAACATTCAGTACTTC. This encodes CASSSTALAKNIQYF.

This clone was found once. The V gene is TRBV6-5, the J gene TRBJ1-2; 9 positions agree with TRBD1. This CDR3 has 14 residues. Trimming took 2 bases from V and 5 from J; bases not matched to a gene: 3. CDR1 and CDR2 from the germline V gene are MNHEY and SVGAGI. This chain's CDR3 is CASSYTGTGYGYTF. CDR3 DNA: TGTGCCAGCAGTTACACCGGGACAGGGTATGGCTACACCTTC.

The rearrangement links TRBV12-5 to TRBJ2-4; D possibly corresponds to TRBD1 (6 bases). Germline CDR1 reads LGHNT; CDR2 reads FRNRAP. This CDR3 has 16 amino acids. Trimming took off 1 base at V and 5 bases at J, with 15 bases between the two ends. CDR3 in DNA: TGTGCTAGTGGTTTGGGGGGGCCCCCCGGCCAAAACATTCAGTACTTC. Its translation: CASGLGGPPGQNIQYF.

This clone was seen just once. The chain has TRBV2 and TRBJ1-2, with 8 bases fitting TRBD1. With V trimmed by 0 bases and J by 7 bases, 4 bases remained unmatched. The CDR3 consists of 14 residues. The germline CDR1 and CDR2 sequences are SNHLY and FYNNEI. CDR3 in amino acids: CASSEARTGTGYTF. The CDR3 DNA reads TGTGCCAGCAGTGAAGCGCGGACAGGGACTGGCTACACCTTC.

The sample holds a few counts of this clone. This rearrangement joins TRBV3-1 (or the pseudogene TRBV3-2) to TRBJ1-3, with D perhaps matching TRBD1 (5 bases). Looked up from germline, CDR1 is LGHDT and CDR2 is YNNKEL (reference sequence). The germline V and J ends were trimmed by 2 bases and 0 bases, with 14 bases remaining between them. This CDR3 region has 17 residues. This CDR3 is CASSQTGRGSSGNTIYF. CDR3 bases: TGTGCCAGCAGCCAAACAGGACGGGGTAGCTCTGGAAACACCATATATTTT.

This chain joins TRBV20-1 and TRBJ2-1; 8 bases are shared with TRBD1. The CDR3 has 14 amino acids. V shed 3 bases, J shed 5 bases, and the junction held 6 bases outside the gene matches. Looked up from germline, CDR1 is DFQATT and CDR2 is SNEGSKA (reference sequence). The CDR3 sequence: CSASSGQANNEQFF. In nucleotides, the CDR3 is TGCAGTGCTAGTTCGGGACAGGCAAACAATGAGCAGTTCTTC.

The V and J genes are TRBV10-3 and TRBJ1-2; D is undetermined. The CDR3 loop spans 12 amino acids. Germline lookup yields CDR1 ENHRY and CDR2 SYGVKD. The V end was cut by 7 bases, the J end by 1 base, with 7 bases between. CDR3 protein: CAIKPGNYGYTF. CDR3 nucleotide sequence: TGTGCCATCAAACCGGGTAACTATGGCTACACCTTC.

As regards this clone: A read error may account for a junction end that differs from germline. The chain links TRBV2 to TRBJ1-2, with D perhaps TRBD1 (5 bases). This CDR3 comprises 14 residues. The V gene's germline CDR1 is SNHLY and CDR2 FYNNEI. The CDR3 region has the DNA TGTGCCAGCAGCGAAGGCAGGGTTGCCTATGGCTACACCTTC. Translation: CASSEGRVAYGYTF.

The chain employs TRBV5-4 and TRBJ1-1; D possibly corresponds to TRBD1 (5 bases). This CDR3 region has 14 residues. In germline, CDR1 is SGHNT, CDR2 YYREEE (reference sequence). Trimming removed 4 bases at V and 2 bases at J, with 12 bases between. The DNA for the CDR3 is TGTGCCAGCAGCGCGGGACGGATCAACACTGAAGCTTTCTTT. Translating gives CASSAGRINTEAFF.

The J gene is TRBJ1-1, the V gene TRBV2; 10 nucleotides align to TRBD1. J was trimmed by 6 bases and V by 5 bases; bases with no gene match: 3. The CDR3 extends over 13 amino acids. The germline gives CDR1 SNHLY, CDR2 FYNNEI. The CDR3 loop is CASSRQGAAEAFF. The CDR3 DNA reads TGTGCCAGCAGTCGACAGGGGGCAGCTGAAGCTTTCTTT.

This clone was counted once. V gene TRBV24-1 combines with J gene TRBJ2-5; D remains ambiguous. The germline V and J ends were trimmed by 5 bases and 5 bases, with 17 bases remaining between them. Germline CDR1 reads KGHDR; CDR2 reads SFDVKD. This CDR3 spans 15 amino acids. DNA of the CDR3: TGTGCCACCAGTGCCCACGGCGGTGGCTGGGAGACCCAGTACTTC. Translation: CATSAHGGGWETQYF.

This clone appeared a single time. The V call is TRBV7-2, the J call TRBJ1-3; TRBD1 is a possible D gene (5 bases). Between the trimmed V and J ends, which lost 5 bases and 2 bases, there was a span of 13 bases. Germline lookup yields CDR1 SGHTA and CDR2 FQGNSA. The CDR3 is 15 residues long. The DNA of the CDR3 is TGTGCCAGCAGCCCTCTTGGGGGGGCTGGAAACACCATATATTTT. Residues: CASSPLGGAGNTIYF.

The chain combines TRBV6-5 with TRBJ1-2; 9 nucleotides agree with TRBD1. The CDR3 runs to 15 residues. Trimming cost V 6 bases and J 2 bases; bases outside gene matches: 7. Germline V CDR1 and CDR2: MNHEY, SVGAGI. This CDR3 reads CASSTQQGANYGYTF. The CDR3 DNA reads as TGTGCCAGCAGCACCCAACAGGGGGCCAACTATGGCTACACCTTC.